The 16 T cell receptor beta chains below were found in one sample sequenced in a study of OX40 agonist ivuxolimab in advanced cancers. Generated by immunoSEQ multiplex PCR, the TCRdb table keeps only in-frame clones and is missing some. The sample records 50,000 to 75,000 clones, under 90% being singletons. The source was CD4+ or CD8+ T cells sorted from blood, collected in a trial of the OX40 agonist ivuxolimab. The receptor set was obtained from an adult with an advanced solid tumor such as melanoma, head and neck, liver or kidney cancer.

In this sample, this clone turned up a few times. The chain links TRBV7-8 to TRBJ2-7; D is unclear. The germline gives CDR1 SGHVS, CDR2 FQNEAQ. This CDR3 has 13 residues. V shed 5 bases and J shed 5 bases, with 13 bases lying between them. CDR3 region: CASSPPRRDEQYF. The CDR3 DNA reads TGTGCCAGCAGCCCCCCCAGGCGCGACGAGCAGTACTTC.

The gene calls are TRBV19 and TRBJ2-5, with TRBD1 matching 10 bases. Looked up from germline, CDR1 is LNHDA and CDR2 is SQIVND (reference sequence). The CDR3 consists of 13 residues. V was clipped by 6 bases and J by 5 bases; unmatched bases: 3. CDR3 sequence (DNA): TGTGCCAGTAGGACAGGGGGCGGGGAGACCCAGTACTTC. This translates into CASRTGGGETQYF.

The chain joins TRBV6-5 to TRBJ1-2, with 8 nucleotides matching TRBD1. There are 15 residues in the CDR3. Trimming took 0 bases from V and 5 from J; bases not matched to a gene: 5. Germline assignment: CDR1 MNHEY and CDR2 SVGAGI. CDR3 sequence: CASSYSVQGEYGYTF. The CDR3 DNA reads TGTGCCAGCAGTTACTCGGTACAGGGGGAGTATGGCTACACCTTC.

The CDR3 loop is CASSMAWGGVGYTF. CDR3 in DNA: TGTGCCAGTAGTATGGCATGGGGGGGAGTAGGCTACACCTTC. The genes are TRBV19 and TRBJ1-2; a possible D gene is TRBD1 (5 bases). V lost 3 bases and J lost 8, with 16 bases in between. Looked up from germline, CDR1 is LNHDA and CDR2 is SQIVND (reference sequence). The CDR3 extends over 14 amino acids. The whole variable domain, remainder taken from reference TRBV19 and TRBJ1-2, is DGGITQSPKYLFRKEGQNVTLSCEQNLNHDAMYWYRQDPGQGLRLIYYSQIVNDFQKGDIAEGYSVSREKKESFPLTVTSAQKNPTAFYLCASSMAWGGVGYTFGSGTRLTVV.

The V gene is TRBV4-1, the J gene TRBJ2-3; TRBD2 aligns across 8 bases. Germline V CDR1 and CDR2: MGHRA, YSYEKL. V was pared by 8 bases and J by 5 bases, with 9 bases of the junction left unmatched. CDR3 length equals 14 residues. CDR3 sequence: CASGFGGGRDTQYF. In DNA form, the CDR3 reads TGCGCCAGCGGTTTCGGGGGGGGCCGAGATACGCAGTATTTT.

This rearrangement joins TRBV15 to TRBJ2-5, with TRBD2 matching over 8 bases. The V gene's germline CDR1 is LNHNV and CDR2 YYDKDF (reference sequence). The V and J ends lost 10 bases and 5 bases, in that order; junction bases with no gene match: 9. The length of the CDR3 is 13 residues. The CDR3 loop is CAISGGAWETQYF. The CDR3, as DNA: TGTGCCATCTCCGGGGGGGCATGGGAGACCCAGTACTTC.

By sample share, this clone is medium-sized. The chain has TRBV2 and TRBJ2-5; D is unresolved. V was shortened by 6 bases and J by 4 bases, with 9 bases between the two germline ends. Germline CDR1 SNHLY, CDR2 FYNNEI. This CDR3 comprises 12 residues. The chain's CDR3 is CASSPGLETQYF. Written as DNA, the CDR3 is TGTGCCAGCAGCCCGGGTTTAGAGACCCAGTACTTC.

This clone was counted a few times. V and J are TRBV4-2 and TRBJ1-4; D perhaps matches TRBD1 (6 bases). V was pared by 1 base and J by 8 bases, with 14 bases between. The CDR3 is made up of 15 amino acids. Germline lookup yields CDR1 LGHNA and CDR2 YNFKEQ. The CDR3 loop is CASSQGNRVGEKLFF. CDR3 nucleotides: TGTGCCAGCAGCCAAGGAAACAGGGTAGGCGAAAAACTGTTTTTT.

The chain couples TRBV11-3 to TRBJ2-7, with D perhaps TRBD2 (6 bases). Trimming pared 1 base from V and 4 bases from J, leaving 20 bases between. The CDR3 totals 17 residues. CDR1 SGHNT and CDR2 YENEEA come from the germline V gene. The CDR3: CASSLGDLTGAQYEQYF. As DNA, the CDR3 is TGTGCCAGCAGCTTAGGAGATTTAACGGGAGCTCAGTACGAGCAGTACTTC. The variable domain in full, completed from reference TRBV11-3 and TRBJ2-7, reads EAGVVQSPRYKIIEKKQPVAFWCNPISGHNTLYWYLQNLGQGPELLIRYENEEAVDDSQLPKDRFSAERLKGVDSTLKIQPAELGDSAVYLCASSLGDLTGAQYEQYFGPGTRLTVT.

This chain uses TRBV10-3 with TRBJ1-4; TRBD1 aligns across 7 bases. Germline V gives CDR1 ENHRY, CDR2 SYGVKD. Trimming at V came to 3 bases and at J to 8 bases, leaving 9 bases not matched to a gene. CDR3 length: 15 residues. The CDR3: CAISDPGQSGEKLFF. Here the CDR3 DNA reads TGTGCCATCAGTGACCCGGGACAGTCGGGGGAAAAACTGTTTTTT.

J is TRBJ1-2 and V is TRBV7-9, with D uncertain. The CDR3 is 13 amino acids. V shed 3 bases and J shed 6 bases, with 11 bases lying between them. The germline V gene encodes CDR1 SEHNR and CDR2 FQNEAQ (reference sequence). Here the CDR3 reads CASSFVPGDGYTF. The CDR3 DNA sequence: TGTGCCAGCAGCTTCGTACCGGGAGATGGCTACACCTTC.

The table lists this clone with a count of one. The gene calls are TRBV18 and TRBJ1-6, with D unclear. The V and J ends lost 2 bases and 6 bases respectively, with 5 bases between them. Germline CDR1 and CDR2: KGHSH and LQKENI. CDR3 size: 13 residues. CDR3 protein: CASSPEVNSPLHF. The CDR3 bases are TGTGCCAGCTCACCAGAGGTTAATTCACCCCTCCACTTT. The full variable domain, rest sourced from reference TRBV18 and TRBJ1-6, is NAGVMQNPRHLVRRRGQEARLRCSPMKGHSHVYWYRQLPEEGLKFMVYLQKENIIDESGMPKERFSAEFPKEGPSILRIQQVVRGDSAAYFCASSPEVNSPLHFGNGTRLTVT.

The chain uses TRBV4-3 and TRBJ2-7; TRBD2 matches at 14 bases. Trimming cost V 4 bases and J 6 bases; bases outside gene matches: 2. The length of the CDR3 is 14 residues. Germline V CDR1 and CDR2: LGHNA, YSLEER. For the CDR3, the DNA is TGCGCCAGCAGCCTGGGACTAGCGGGGGTCGAGCAGTACTTC. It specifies CASSLGLAGVEQYF.

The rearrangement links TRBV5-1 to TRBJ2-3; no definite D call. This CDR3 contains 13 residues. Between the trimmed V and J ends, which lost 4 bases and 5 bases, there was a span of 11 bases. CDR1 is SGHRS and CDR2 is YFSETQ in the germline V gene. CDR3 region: CASSLRLVDTQYF. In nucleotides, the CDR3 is TGCGCCAGCAGCCTACGACTGGTAGATACGCAGTATTTT.

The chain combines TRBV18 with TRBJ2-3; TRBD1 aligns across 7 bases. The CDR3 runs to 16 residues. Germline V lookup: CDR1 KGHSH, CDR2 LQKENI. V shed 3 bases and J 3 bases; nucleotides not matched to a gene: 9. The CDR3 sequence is CASSPGQPTGTDTQYF. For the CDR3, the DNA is TGTGCCAGCTCACCGGGACAGCCTACGGGGACAGATACGCAGTATTTT. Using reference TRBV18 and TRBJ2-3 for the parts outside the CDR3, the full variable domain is NAGVMQNPRHLVRRRGQEARLRCSPMKGHSHVYWYRQLPEEGLKFMVYLQKENIIDESGMPKERFSAEFPKEGPSILRIQQVVRGDSAAYFCASSPGQPTGTDTQYFGPGTRLTVL.

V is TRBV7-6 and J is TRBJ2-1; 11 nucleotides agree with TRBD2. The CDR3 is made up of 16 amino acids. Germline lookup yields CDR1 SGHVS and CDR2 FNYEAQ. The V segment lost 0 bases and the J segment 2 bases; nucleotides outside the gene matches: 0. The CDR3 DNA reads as TGTGCCAGCAGCTTAGCGGGACTAGCGGCCTACAATGAGCAGTTCTTC. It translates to CASSLAGLAAYNEQFF.